A single sample gave rise to the 28 T cell receptor beta chains below, sequenced in a study of T cells in pancreatic ductal adenocarcinoma. The table came from immunoSEQ multiplex PCR; TCRdb's copy has only in-frame clones and leaves some out. Of under 30,000 clones listed, around 90% are singletons. Surgery without prior neoadjuvant therapy was the treatment of the selected pancreatic ductal adenocarcinoma patients. Sequencing input: PBMCs. Receptors originate from a human donor with pancreatic ductal adenocarcinoma.

The CDR3 spells CASRGGRETQYF. The CDR3 bases are TGTGCCAGTAGGGGAGGGAGAGAGACCCAGTACTTC. This chain links TRBV6-5 with TRBJ2-5, with 7 positions matching TRBD2. CDR1 MNHEY and CDR2 SVGAGI come from the germline V gene. The CDR3 contains 12 residues. The ends lost 9 bases at V and 4 bases at J; junction bases unmatched: 5.

The chain's CDR3 is CASSSQEFTEAFF. The CDR3 DNA follows: TGTGCCAGCAGTTCACAGGAATTCACTGAAGCTTTCTTT. This chain connects TRBV6-5 to TRBJ1-1; a weak D match, TRBD1 (5 bases). The V gene lost 4 bases and the J gene lost 4 bases, with 10 bases spanning the gap. The CDR3 runs 13 residues. Germline V CDR1 and CDR2: MNHEY, SVGAGI.

The V gene is TRBV7-8, the J gene TRBJ2-7; the D is unclear. Germline V gene data show CDR1 as SGHVS and CDR2 as FQNEAQ. The CDR3 consists of 15 residues. V lost 3 bases and J lost 3, with 15 bases in between. The CDR3 reads CASSLQQSVHYEQYF. CDR3 nucleotide sequence: TGTGCCAGCAGCTTGCAGCAGAGTGTTCACTACGAGCAGTACTTC.

The V call is TRBV14, the J call TRBJ2-7, with D possibly being TRBD2 (6 bases). Germline values: CDR1 SGHDN, CDR2 FVKESK. Trimming removed 1 base at V and 6 bases at J, with 19 bases between. This CDR3 is 16 amino acids long. This chain's CDR3 is CASSQVTGTSWGEQYF. The CDR3 DNA reads TGTGCCAGCAGCCAAGTCACCGGGACTTCCTGGGGCGAGCAGTACTTC.

The chain combines TRBV29-1 with TRBJ2-2; D possibly matches TRBD1 or TRBD2 (5 bases each). The ends were cut back, 2 bases at V and 0 bases at J, with 13 bases in the middle. This CDR3 has 16 amino acids. Per the germline V gene, CDR1 is SQVTM and CDR2 is ANQGSEA. CDR3 sequence (DNA): TGCAGCGTTGAAATGAGTTCGGGACCGAACACCGGGGAGCTGTTTTTT. As protein: CSVEMSSGPNTGELFF.

This sequence joins TRBV19 and TRBJ2-4; possibly TRBD2 for D (6 bases). Trimming cost V 5 bases and J 1 base, with 6 bases left between them. The CDR3 is made up of 13 amino acids. In germline, CDR1 is LNHDA, CDR2 SQIVND (reference sequence). CDR3 region: CASSRGAKNIQYF. In DNA form, the CDR3 reads TGTGCCAGTAGTCGGGGGGCCAAAAACATTCAGTACTTC.

The J gene is TRBJ2-3, the V gene TRBV9; 8 positions match TRBD1. CDR3 length: 18 residues. The germline gives CDR1 SGDLS, CDR2 YYNGEE. The V gene end was trimmed by 0 bases and the J gene end by 3 bases; junction bases not matched to a gene: 12. CDR3 DNA: TGTGCCAGCAGCGTAGCCTCAAATACAGGGGGTCGGACAGATACGCAGTATTTT. Residues: CASSVASNTGGRTDTQYF.

This chain uses TRBV30 with TRBJ2-5; possibly TRBD1 for D (5 bases). The V end was cut by 0 bases, the J end by 3 bases, with 11 bases between. Germline lookup yields CDR1 GTSNPN and CDR2 SVGIG (reference sequence). The CDR3 extends over 14 amino acids. CDR3 sequence reads: CAWSVPLTEETQYF. CDR3 bases: TGTGCCTGGAGTGTACCTCTGACAGAAGAGACCCAGTACTTC.

This rearrangement joins TRBV5-5 to TRBJ1-5; no reliable D call. Germline V gene sequence: CDR1 SGHKS, CDR2 YYEKEE (reference sequence). The CDR3 is made up of 15 amino acids. The V gene lost 3 bases and the J gene lost 6 bases, with 16 bases spanning the gap. CDR3 loop: CASSSAGLSIQPQHF. In DNA, the CDR3 is TGTGCCAGCAGCTCCGCCGGACTCTCGATTCAGCCCCAGCATTTT.

The V and J genes are TRBV28 and TRBJ2-7, with 13 bases that match TRBD2. CDR1 MDHEN and CDR2 SYDVKM come from the germline V gene. This CDR3 region has 16 residues. J gave up 1 base and V 4 bases, and 4 bases lay outside the gene matches. CDR3 amino acids: CASSWQTSGRSYEQYF. CDR3 nucleotides: TGTGCCAGCAGTTGGCAGACTAGCGGGAGGTCCTACGAGCAGTACTTC. The variable domain in full, with the rest retrieved from reference TRBV28 and TRBJ2-7, is DVKVTQSSRYLVKRTGEKVFLECVQDMDHENMFWYRQDPGLGLRLIYFSYDVKMKEKGDIPEGYSVSREKKERFSLILESASTNQTSMYLCASSWQTSGRSYEQYFGPGTRLTVT.

The chain links TRBV9 to TRBJ2-1; 8 positions match TRBD1. J was trimmed by 1 base and V by 3 bases; bases with no gene match: 6. The CDR3 is made up of 16 amino acids. Germline V gene data show CDR1 as SGDLS and CDR2 as YYNGEE. The CDR3 sequence is CASSARTGRSYNEQFF. The CDR3 coding sequence is TGTGCCAGCAGCGCCCGGACAGGGAGGTCCTACAATGAGCAGTTCTTC.

This chain uses TRBV18 with TRBJ1-1; D remains unclear. The CDR3 length is 12 residues. Germline CDR1 is KGHSH and CDR2 is LQKENI. V was trimmed by 4 bases and J by 4 bases, leaving 7 bases between them. The CDR3 DNA is TGTGCCAGCTCACTCGAGGGCACTGAAGCTTTCTTT. Amino acids: CASSLEGTEAFF.

J is TRBJ2-1 and V is TRBV6-5; TRBD2 might be the D (6 bases). Trimming removed 6 bases from V and 3 bases from J, with 9 bases in between. The CDR3 covers 13 residues. CDR1 MNHEY and CDR2 SVGAGI come from the germline V gene. CDR3 region: CASRSGYYNEQFF. DNA for the CDR3: TGTGCCAGCAGGAGCGGGTACTACAATGAGCAGTTCTTC.

CDR3 nucleotides: TGTGCCAGCAGCGTTACAGGGTCTGGAAACACCATATATTTT. Protein sequence: CASSVTGSGNTIYF. This chain uses TRBV7-2 with TRBJ1-3, with D perhaps TRBD1 (6 bases). V shed 5 bases and J shed 1 base, with 9 bases lying between them. The CDR3 sequence is 14 residues long. Germline lookup yields CDR1 SGHTA and CDR2 FQGNSA.

The CDR3 region has the DNA TGCAGTACCCGGGACCACTTGGAGCAGTACTTC. Translated, it gives CSTRDHLEQYF. The chain has TRBV29-1 and TRBJ2-7; D assignment may be TRBD1 or TRBD2 (5 bases each). CDR1 and CDR2 (germline): SQVTM, ANQGSEA. This CDR3 region has 11 residues.

The chain carries TRBV19 and TRBJ1-5, with 9 positions matching TRBD1. V was pared by 1 base and J by 0 bases, with 4 bases of the junction left unmatched. Germline CDR1 LNHDA, CDR2 SQIVND (reference sequence). The CDR3 contains 17 residues. The CDR3: CASSIGQTGGSNQPQHF. The CDR3 bases are TGTGCCAGTAGTATAGGACAGACAGGGGGTAGCAATCAGCCCCAGCATTTT. The whole variable domain, filled in from reference TRBV19 and TRBJ1-5, reads DGGITQSPKYLFRKEGQNVTLSCEQNLNHDAMYWYRQDPGQGLRLIYYSQIVNDFQKGDIAEGYSVSREKKESFPLTVTSAQKNPTAFYLCASSIGQTGGSNQPQHFGDGTRLSIL.

This clone showed up just a few times. The V and J genes are TRBV2 and TRBJ1-5, with unresolved D. The germline V and J ends were trimmed by 4 bases and 2 bases, with 12 bases remaining between them. The CDR3 totals 15 residues. Germline-derived CDR1 and CDR2 are SNHLY and FYNNEI. The CDR3 DNA follows: TGTGCCAGCAGTGCGAGAGACACAGGCAATCAGCCCCAGCATTTT. Translation gives CASSARDTGNQPQHF. Full variable domain (missing parts from reference TRBV2 and TRBJ1-5): EPEVTQTPSHQVTQMGQEVILRCVPISNHLYFYWYRQILGQKVEFLVSFYNNEISEKSEIFDDQFSVERPDGSNFTLKIRSTKLEDSAMYFCASSARDTGNQPQHFGDGTRLSIL.

The V and J genes are TRBV6-5 and TRBJ2-7; maybe TRBD2 (5 bases). This CDR3 has 13 amino acids. V lost 10 bases to trimming and J lost 4 bases, with 17 bases between them. Germline V gene sequence: CDR1 MNHEY, CDR2 SVGAGI. CDR3 sequence (DNA): TGTGCCACCTTGTCGGGGATGGGGTACGAGCAGTACTTC. Its protein is CATLSGMGYEQYF.

This clone appeared a single time. The chain is built from TRBV5-1 and TRBJ2-4; D remains unclear. The CDR3 covers 12 residues. V shed 0 bases and J shed 6 bases, with 4 bases lying between them. CDR1 SGHRS and CDR2 YFSETQ come from the germline V gene. CDR3 bases: TGCGCCAGCAGCTTGGGGGGAAACATTCAGTACTTC. Its translation: CASSLGGNIQYF.

The chain employs TRBV28 and TRBJ1-1; D not resolved. Germline V gives CDR1 MDHEN, CDR2 SYDVKM. V was shortened by 5 bases and J by 3 bases, with 13 bases between the two germline ends. The CDR3 spans 14 residues. CDR3 amino acids: CASSPIEGDTEAFF. The CDR3 coding sequence is TGTGCCAGCAGTCCGATCGAGGGAGACACTGAAGCTTTCTTT. Together with reference TRBV28 and TRBJ1-1, the CDR3 gives the full variable domain: DVKVTQSSRYLVKRTGEKVFLECVQDMDHENMFWYRQDPGLGLRLIYFSYDVKMKEKGDIPEGYSVSREKKERFSLILESASTNQTSMYLCASSPIEGDTEAFFGQGTRLTVV.

This rearrangement joins TRBV5-6 to TRBJ1-6; tentative D call: TRBD1 (6 bases). Trimming took off 0 bases at V and 5 bases at J, with 12 bases between the two ends. CDR3 size: 16 residues. Germline CDR1 is SGHDT and CDR2 is YYEEEE. CDR3 DNA: TGTGCCAGCAGCTTGGCCACAGGGACCAATAATTCACCCCTCCACTTT. Translated, it gives CASSLATGTNNSPLHF.

In its sample, this clone ranks as large. The chain recombines TRBV5-4 with TRBJ2-7, with D perhaps TRBD2 (6 bases). This CDR3 spans 15 amino acids. Germline values: CDR1 SGHNT, CDR2 YYREEE (reference sequence). Trimming stripped 4 bases from V and 9 bases from J, with 23 bases between. The CDR3 DNA reads as TGTGCCAGCAGCCGGGTGGGGGGAGCCGGAGCAAGGCAGTACTTC. Amino acid sequence: CASSRVGGAGARQYF.

This chain joins TRBV29-1 and TRBJ1-1; no firm D call. Trimming removed 3 bases at V and 5 bases at J, with 7 bases between. In germline, CDR1 is SQVTM, CDR2 ANQGSEA. This CDR3 comprises 11 residues. The CDR3 protein is CSVETWTEAFF. CDR3 bases: TGCAGCGTTGAGACGTGGACTGAAGCTTTCTTT.

The chain joins TRBV6-6 to TRBJ1-3; a possible D gene is TRBD1 (5 bases). Germline loops: CDR1 MNHNY, CDR2 SVGAGI (reference sequence). The CDR3 is 16 residues long. The V gene lost 7 bases and the J gene lost 0 bases, with 16 bases spanning the gap. The CDR3, as DNA: TGTGCCAGCAAGTTGGGACTCCTAAGCTCTGGAAACACCATATATTTT. Translation: CASKLGLLSSGNTIYF.

The chain combines TRBV6-5 with TRBJ2-1; TRBD1 aligns across 7 bases. This CDR3 has 15 residues. Per the germline V gene, CDR1 is MNHEY and CDR2 is SVGAGI. Losses at the gene ends were 5 bases for V and 3 bases for J; bases not matched to a gene: 7. The DNA of the CDR3 is TGTGCCAGCAGTATACAGGGGCCGATCTACAATGAGCAGTTCTTC. Protein sequence: CASSIQGPIYNEQFF.

This chain joins TRBV5-1 and TRBJ1-1; D call uncertain. The CDR3 contains 15 residues. V was cut by 0 bases and J by 4 bases, with 13 bases left in between. Germline CDR1 SGHRS, CDR2 YFSETQ. Written as DNA, the CDR3 is TGCGCCAGCAGCTTGGTAGGAGGGCTGGGCACTGAAGCTTTCTTT. This encodes CASSLVGGLGTEAFF. Using reference TRBV5-1 and TRBJ1-1 for the parts outside the CDR3, the full variable domain is KAGVTQTPRYLIKTRGQQVTLSCSPISGHRSVSWYQQTPGQGLQFLFEYFSETQRNKGNFPGRFSGRQFSNSRSEMNVSTLELGDSALYLCASSLVGGLGTEAFFGQGTRLTVV.

The J gene is TRBJ1-5, the V gene TRBV30; D ambiguous. Germline V gene lookup returns CDR1 GTSNPN and CDR2 SVGIG (reference sequence). This CDR3 comprises 13 residues. Trimming removed 5 bases at V and 0 bases at J, with 8 bases between. This CDR3 is CAWGLDSNQPQHF. As DNA, the CDR3 is TGTGCCTGGGGTCTAGATAGCAATCAGCCCCAGCATTTT.

This chain connects TRBV7-5 to TRBJ2-7; TRBD2 is taken as the D call from the table, unchecked against the DNA. TRBV7-5 is given as a pseudogene. The CDR3 has 12 residues. This CDR3 is CARSLGTGEQYF. The DNA for the CDR3 is TGTGCCAGAAGCTTAGGTACCGGCGAGCAGTACTTC.